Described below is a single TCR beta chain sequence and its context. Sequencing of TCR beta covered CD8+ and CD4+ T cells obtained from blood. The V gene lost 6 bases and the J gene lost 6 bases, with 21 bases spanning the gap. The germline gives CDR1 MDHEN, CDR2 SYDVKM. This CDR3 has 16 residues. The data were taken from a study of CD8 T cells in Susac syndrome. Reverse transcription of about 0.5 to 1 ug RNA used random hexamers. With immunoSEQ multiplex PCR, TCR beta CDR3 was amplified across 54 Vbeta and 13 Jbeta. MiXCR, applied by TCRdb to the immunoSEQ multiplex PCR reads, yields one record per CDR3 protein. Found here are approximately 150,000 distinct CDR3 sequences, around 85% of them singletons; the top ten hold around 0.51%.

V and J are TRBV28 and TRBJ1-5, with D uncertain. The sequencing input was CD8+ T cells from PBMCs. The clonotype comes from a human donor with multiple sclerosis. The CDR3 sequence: CASSPLTSGRSQPQHF. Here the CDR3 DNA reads TGTGCCAGCAGCCCCCTCACTTCGGGGAGGAGTCAGCCCCAGCATTTT.